The 25 T cell receptor beta chains presented below share a single source sample, sequenced in a study of blood T cells in healthy people across ages. The use of a sample-barcoded 5' primer and a J-beta primer mix characterized a second PCR of about 7 to 12 cycles. In TCRdb, the 5' RACE reads were re-called with MiXCR into one record per CDR3 protein. The repertoire includes approximately 1.5 million distinct CDR3 sequences, roughly 32% of them detected once, and about 10% sits in the top ten. The sample comprised blood. These receptors were collected from a woman aged 25 to 39 in good health.

The sample holds a few counts of this clonotype. This sequence joins TRBV19 and TRBJ1-2; D call uncertain. Trimming left V 7 bases short and J 6 bases short, with 6 bases between. The length of the CDR3 is 10 residues. Germline-derived CDR1 and CDR2 are LNHDA and SQIVND (reference sequence). CDR3 loop: CASKEHGYTF. The CDR3 DNA follows: TGTGCCAGTAAAGAGCATGGCTACACCTTC.

The CDR3: CSARSLGEGGGYTF. The CDR3 DNA sequence: TGCAGTGCTAGATCTTTGGGGGAAGGGGGGGGCTACACCTTC. The V and J genes are TRBV20-1 and TRBJ1-2, with D perhaps TRBD1 (6 bases). V lost 2 bases and J lost 8, with 18 bases in between. CDR3 length: 14 residues. From germline, CDR1 is DFQATT and CDR2 SNEGSKA (reference sequence).

V gene TRBV28 combines with J gene TRBJ1-4, with a possible D match to TRBD1 (6 bases). V gave up 4 bases and J gave up 8 bases, with 14 bases separating them. Germline CDR1 and CDR2: MDHEN and SYDVKM. This CDR3 is 14 amino acids long. The CDR3 DNA is TGTGCCAGCAGTTCGGGAGGACAGTTAGAAAAACTGTTTTTT. This encodes CASSSGGQLEKLFF.

This clonotype has a handful of counts. J is TRBJ2-3 and V is TRBV3-1; maybe TRBD2 (5 bases). Trimming removed 3 bases from V and 2 bases from J, with 12 bases in between. Germline loops: CDR1 LGHDT, CDR2 YNNKEL (reference sequence). This CDR3 has 15 residues. CDR3 sequence: CASSQKGAVTDTQYF. As DNA, the CDR3 is TGTGCCAGCAGCCAGAAAGGAGCGGTCACAGATACGCAGTATTTT.

A note on this clonotype: The junction differs from germline at one of its ends, possibly a read error. The chain joins TRBV3-1 to TRBJ2-2, with 7 positions matching TRBD2. Germline V lookup: CDR1 LGHDT, CDR2 YNNKEL (reference sequence). CDR3 size: 14 residues. CDR3 loop: CASSQGTNIGELFF. CDR3 sequence (DNA): TGTGCCAGCAGCCAGGGGACTAACATCGGGGAGCTGTTTTTT.

The genes are TRBV5-1 and TRBJ2-7; D tentatively fits TRBD1 or TRBD2 (5 bases each). CDR1 is SGHRS and CDR2 is YFSETQ in the germline V gene. This CDR3 region has 15 residues. V lost 1 base and J 7 bases, leaving 18 bases between the germline ends. CDR3 nucleotide sequence: TGCGCCAGCAGCTTGACCACGGGACCCCCTCCGGAGCAGTACTTC. This sequence encodes CASSLTTGPPPEQYF. The full variable domain, its missing parts supplied by reference TRBV5-1 and TRBJ2-7, is KAGVTQTPRYLIKTRGQQVTLSCSPISGHRSVSWYQQTPGQGLQFLFEYFSETQRNKGNFPGRFSGRQFSNSRSEMNVSTLELGDSALYLCASSLTTGPPPEQYFGPGTRLTVT.

This clonotype came up a few times. The chain recombines TRBV27 with TRBJ2-7, with 12 bases fitting TRBD2. Trimming removed 5 bases from V and 0 bases from J; junction bases left unmatched: 11. CDR1 and CDR2 (germline): MNHEY, SMNVEV (reference sequence). There are 18 residues in the CDR3. The DNA for the CDR3 is TGTGCCAGCAGTCGAGGACTAGCGGGGAGCCTACGCTCCTACGAGCAGTACTTC. Its translation is CASSRGLAGSLRSYEQYF.

The chain is built from TRBV28 and TRBJ2-3; no clear D. This CDR3 has 14 residues. The V and J ends lost 2 bases and 6 bases respectively, with 12 bases between them. Germline lookup yields CDR1 MDHEN and CDR2 SYDVKM. The CDR3 here is CASSLRFSKDTQYF. CDR3 sequence (DNA): TGTGCCAGCAGTTTAAGGTTCAGTAAGGATACGCAGTATTTT.

The chain joins TRBV6-1 to TRBJ2-5; the match to TRBD2 covers 9 bases. The germline gives CDR1 MNHNS, CDR2 SASEGT. Trimming removed 4 bases from V and 13 bases from J; junction bases left unmatched: 4. The CDR3 extends over 11 amino acids. The CDR3 sequence: CASSVQRGAYF. CDR3 nucleotides: TGTGCCAGCAGTGTACAGCGGGGGGCGTACTTC.

The chain employs TRBV30 and TRBJ1-2; D is possibly TRBD1 (6 bases). V was trimmed by 2 bases and J by 6 bases, leaving 13 bases between them. Germline CDR1 reads GTSNPN; CDR2 reads SVGIG (reference sequence). The CDR3 runs 13 residues. In DNA, the CDR3 is TGTGCCTGGAGTTACAGGGTAGTTGATGGCTACACCTTC. Translated, it gives CAWSYRVVDGYTF.

The chain employs TRBV20-1 and TRBJ2-3; D is tentatively TRBD1 or TRBD2 (5 bases each). Trimming took 0 bases from V and 0 from J, leaving 13 bases between them. This CDR3 comprises 16 residues. Germline values: CDR1 DFQATT, CDR2 SNEGSKA (reference sequence). CDR3 in DNA: TGCAGTGCTAGAGATCGGGTCGGGGCTAGCACAGATACGCAGTATTTT. This encodes CSARDRVGASTDTQYF.

This clonotype was found many times. The V call is TRBV7-9, the J call TRBJ2-1, with 7 nucleotides matching TRBD1. CDR3 length: 15 amino acids. CDR1 is SEHNR and CDR2 is FQNEAQ in the germline V gene (reference sequence). J lost 0 bases, V lost 4 bases, and 3 bases had no gene match. This chain's CDR3 is CASSSDRSSYNEQFF. CDR3 coding DNA: TGTGCCAGCAGCTCGGACAGGAGCTCCTACAATGAGCAGTTCTTC.

This chain connects TRBV10-3 to TRBJ2-1; 7 bases agree with TRBD2. The CDR3 length is 13 residues. V shed 11 bases and J 0 bases; nucleotides not matched to a gene: 4. The germline V gene encodes CDR1 ENHRY and CDR2 SYGVKD. The CDR3 bases are TGTGCCGTCGGGGGGAGCTCCTACAATGAGCAGTTCTTC. Its translation: CAVGGSSYNEQFF.

The chain combines TRBV5-1 with TRBJ2-7, with D maybe TRBD1 (5 bases). CDR3 size: 14 residues. Trimming removed 0 bases from V and 6 bases from J, with 13 bases in between. Germline V gene data show CDR1 as SGHRS and CDR2 as YFSETQ. DNA of the CDR3: TGCGCCAGCAGCTTGGGACAGAGGAAGAGCGAGCAGTACTTC. It yields the protein CASSLGQRKSEQYF.

This rearrangement joins TRBV2 to TRBJ2-7; 7 positions match TRBD2. V dropped 0 bases and J dropped 0; count of bases not matched to a gene: 5. The germline gives CDR1 SNHLY, CDR2 FYNNEI. This CDR3 spans 16 amino acids. The CDR3 region is CASSEASASGSYEQYF. The CDR3 DNA follows: TGTGCCAGCAGTGAAGCATCGGCTAGCGGCTCCTACGAGCAGTACTTC.

The rearrangement joins TRBV3-1 to TRBJ2-3, with TRBD2 identical over 8 bases. In germline, CDR1 is LGHDT, CDR2 YNNKEL (reference sequence). This CDR3 contains 17 residues. The V gene end was trimmed by 0 bases and the J gene end by 3 bases; junction bases not matched to a gene: 8. The CDR3 coding sequence is TGTGCCAGCAGCCAAGATTTACTAGCGGCGGGGACAGATACGCAGTATTTT. Its protein product is CASSQDLLAAGTDTQYF.

The sample holds a few counts of this clonotype. This sequence joins TRBV7-9 and TRBJ1-2, with TRBD1 as a possible D gene (5 bases). The V end lost 5 bases, the J end lost 0 bases, and 13 bases lay between the germline ends. Germline CDR1 reads SEHNR; CDR2 reads FQNEAQ (reference sequence). The length of the CDR3 is 15 residues. CDR3: CASSHFADTNYGYTF. The DNA of the CDR3 is TGTGCCAGCAGCCATTTCGCGGACACTAACTATGGCTACACCTTC.

This clonotype has only a few counts. This chain connects TRBV7-6 to TRBJ2-3; 9 positions agree with TRBD2. Trimming at V came to 0 bases and at J to 3 bases, leaving 10 bases not matched to a gene. The CDR3 is 18 amino acids. The germline V gene encodes CDR1 SGHVS and CDR2 FNYEAQ. In DNA, the CDR3 is TGTGCCAGCAGCTTAGCGCTTCCTAGCGGGGAAGGGACAGATACGCAGTATTTT. Protein product: CASSLALPSGEGTDTQYF.

This clonotype turned up a few times. V and J are TRBV10-2 and TRBJ2-7; D is undetermined. V lost 3 bases and J 4 bases, leaving 4 bases between the germline ends. This CDR3 is built from 11 residues. Germline V gene sequence: CDR1 WSHSY, CDR2 SAAADI. In nucleotides, the CDR3 is TGCGCCAGCAGTGACAAATACGAGCAGTACTTC. It yields the protein CASSDKYEQYF.

J is TRBJ2-7 and V is TRBV5-1; no definite D call. The CDR3 consists of 14 residues. The germline V gene has CDR1 SGHRS and CDR2 YFSETQ. V lost 0 bases and J 2 bases, leaving 9 bases between the germline ends. CDR3 nucleotides: TGCGCCAGCAGCTTGGCCACACAAGCCTACGAGCAGTACTTC. Encoded protein: CASSLATQAYEQYF.

This CDR3 is CSATDRSSYNEQFF. The CDR3 nucleotides read TGCAGTGCTACTGACAGGAGCTCCTACAATGAGCAGTTCTTC. This chain links TRBV20-1 with TRBJ2-1; perhaps TRBD1 as D (6 bases). CDR1 and CDR2 (germline): DFQATT, SNEGSKA (reference sequence). CDR3 size: 14 residues. V gave up 4 bases and J gave up 0 bases, with 10 bases separating them.

The V call is TRBV3-1, the J call TRBJ2-1, with D hard to call. The CDR3 consists of 15 residues. Looked up from germline, CDR1 is LGHDT and CDR2 is YNNKEL (reference sequence). The V and J ends lost 4 bases and 12 bases respectively, with 22 bases between them. The CDR3 loop is CASSPTNNYQSGQFF. CDR3 in DNA: TGTGCCAGCAGCCCAACCAACAACTATCAATCGGGGCAGTTCTTC.

The V and J genes are TRBV20-1 and TRBJ2-7, with TRBD1 identical over 7 bases. The CDR3 has 13 amino acids. Losses at the gene ends were 6 bases for V and 5 bases for J; bases not matched to a gene: 10. The germline CDR1 and CDR2 sequences are DFQATT and SNEGSKA (reference sequence). As DNA, the CDR3 is TGCAGTGCACCATGGGACAGCCTCGACGAGCAGTACTTC. Translating it yields CSAPWDSLDEQYF.

This chain links TRBV5-5 with TRBJ2-7; D ambiguous. Germline V gene lookup returns CDR1 SGHKS and CDR2 YYEKEE (reference sequence). V lost 2 bases, J lost 0 bases, and 12 bases lay in between. The CDR3 sequence is 15 residues long. This chain's CDR3 is CASSFAARSSYEQYF. CDR3 in DNA: TGTGCCAGCAGCTTCGCAGCGAGGAGCTCCTACGAGCAGTACTTC.

The CDR3 coding sequence is TGCGCCAGCAGCCCCGGGACTAGCGGGAGTAAGTTCTTC. It specifies CASSPGTSGSKFF. The rearrangement joins TRBV10-1 to TRBJ2-1; 14 bases line up with TRBD2. The CDR3 has 13 residues. Germline CDR1 is WNHNN and CDR2 is SYGVQD (reference sequence). The ends lost 6 bases at V and 14 bases at J; junction bases unmatched: 6.